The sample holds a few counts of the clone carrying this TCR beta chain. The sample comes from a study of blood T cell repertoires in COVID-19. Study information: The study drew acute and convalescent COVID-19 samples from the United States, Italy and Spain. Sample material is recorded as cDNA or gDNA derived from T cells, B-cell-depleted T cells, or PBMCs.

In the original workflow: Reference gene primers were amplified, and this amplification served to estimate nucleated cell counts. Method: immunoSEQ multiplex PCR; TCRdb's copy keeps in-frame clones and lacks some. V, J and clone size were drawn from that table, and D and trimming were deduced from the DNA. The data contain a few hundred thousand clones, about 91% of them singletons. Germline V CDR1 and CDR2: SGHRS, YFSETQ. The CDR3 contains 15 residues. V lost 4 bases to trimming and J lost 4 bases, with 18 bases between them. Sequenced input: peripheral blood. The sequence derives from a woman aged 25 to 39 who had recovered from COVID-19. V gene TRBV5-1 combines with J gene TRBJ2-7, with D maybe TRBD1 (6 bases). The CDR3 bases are TGCGCCAGCAGCGGGGGACAAATCAAACCTTACGAGCAGTACTTC. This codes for CASSGGQIKPYEQYF. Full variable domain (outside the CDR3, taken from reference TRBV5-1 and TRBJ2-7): KAGVTQTPRYLIKTRGQQVTLSCSPISGHRSVSWYQQTPGQGLQFLFEYFSETQRNKGNFPGRFSGRQFSNSRSEMNVSTLELGDSALYLCASSGGQIKPYEQYFGPGTRLTVT.